Included here is one TCR beta chain sequence, with context. This clonotype came up many times. The clone's antigen remains unknown. Base qualities are not at hand, and no much larger clone is one base apart. Preparation of the library involved multiplex PCR. Sequencing was performed on an Illumina HiSeq 4000. TCR beta libraries were built with iRepertoire HTBI primers and Arm-PCR amplification of CDR3 regions. Before sequencing, the PCR products underwent gel purification. In the paper's pipeline: A total of fewer than 80 TRBV and 14 TRBJ segments were identified across samples and were used for gene usage analysis of CDR3 amino acid clonotypes. COPE and FqMerger were used to merge the filtered high-quality paired reads into contigs. Contigs were aligned with BLAST to IMGT TRBV, TRBD and TRBJ reference genes, and CDR3 was defined per IMGT. Any clonotype with a frequency above 0.1% was counted as a highly expanded clone. Shannon entropy was used to measure repertoire diversity, and the Gini coefficient was used to measure V-J evenness. Public clonotypes were defined as clonotypes shared by more than one individual. TCRdb reran the public reads through fastp at Q25 and MiXCR, keeping productive beta chains. Every CDR3 protein is listed once, alongside the most common genes and DNA of its rows. The V and J calls shown here were made by TCRdb, not taken from the authors' results. The sample records around 400,000 distinct CDR3 sequences, roughly a sixth of which are singletons. About 20% of the sample rests with the top ten.

The source of the sample is a study of regulatory T cells in long-lasting Graves disease (dated by TCRdb to the early 2020s). About the study as a whole: In the newly diagnosed Graves' disease group, patients had been taking antithyroid drugs for less than 3 months. Persistent Graves' disease patients were compared with newly diagnosed Graves' disease patients by peripheral blood TCR sequencing and RNA sequencing. A total of roughly 33 samples were covered by TCR sequencing, comprising some 13 persistent and about 20 newly diagnosed Graves' disease patients. The study was conducted in China and was registered as a clinical trial.

Explained via the paper, the time point label denotes: newly diagnosed GD, antithyroid drugs for less than 3 months. For both TCR sequencing and RNA sequencing, RNA was extracted from PBMCs in TRIzol. The diagnosis of Graves' disease followed American Thyroid Association guidelines. Recruitment of patients was carried out at an endocrinology department in Xi'an, China. From each patient, around 8.3 milliliters of peripheral blood was collected into an EDTA anticoagulant tube. PBMCs were isolated by Ficoll Paque Plus density gradient separation without further T cell sorting. An Agilent 2100 Bioanalyzer and agarose gel were used to assess RNA quality, and a NanoDrop 2000 was used to measure RNA concentration. Results the study describes overall, beyond this receptor: Compared with newly diagnosed patients, persistent Graves' disease patients had lower TCR Shannon entropy and fewer highly expanded clones, which suggests clonal expansion. Sequencing and analysis were restricted to the TCR beta chain. As a limitation, the authors acknowledged that the small sample size may reduce accuracy. Persistent patients shared more public clonotypes among themselves (approximately 2,500) than newly diagnosed patients did (more than 850). The study examined only peripheral blood because the primary lesion, thyroid tissue, could not be accessed.

This clonotype originated in a female donor with Graves disease. The specimen comprised peripheral blood mononuclear cells (PBMCs), sampled at new diagnosis, from a patient treated with antithyroid drugs.

The bases read TGCGCCAGCAGCTTGGAACTAGCGGGAGGAAATGAGCAGTTCTTC. This sequence encodes CASSLELAGGNEQFF. Recombination connected TRBV5-1 to TRBJ2-1, with 12 bases in between that match TRBD2. The germline V gene specifies SGHRS as CDR1 and YFSETQ as CDR2. The CDR3 numbers 15 residues from cysteine through phenylalanine. Only the CDR3 part of the read is kept: 45 bases, read in frame from the first base. Trimming removed 0 bases from V and 7 bases from J; the gene matches leave 2 bases unexplained.